Below are 17 T cell receptor beta chains sequenced from a single sample in a study of PD-1 blockade in classical Hodgkin lymphoma. Clones were sequenced by immunoSEQ multiplex PCR, and TCRdb holds only the in-frame ones, with some missing. The sample has roughly 94,000 clones; about 92% are singletons. Time point meaning: cycle 4 day 1 (C4D1), after five to seven weeks of nivolumab. Brentuximab vedotin exposure varied among the patients, all of whom had relapsed after autologous stem cell transplantation. The sample here was peripheral blood mononuclear cells (PBMCs), taken before the fourth cycle of nivolumab. The receptor source for this set is a human donor with classical Hodgkin lymphoma.

This clone was observed a single time. The rearrangement joins TRBV28 to TRBJ1-2; TRBD1 agrees at 9 bases. Germline lookup yields CDR1 MDHEN and CDR2 SYDVKM. This CDR3 has 16 amino acids. Trimming removed 3 bases from V and 7 bases from J; junction bases left unmatched: 12. The DNA of the CDR3 is TGTGCCAGCAGTTTGGCCGGCCGACAGGGGGTCGCTGGCTACACCTTC. It specifies CASSLAGRQGVAGYTF.

The chain joins TRBV5-8 to TRBJ2-1; 9 bases align to TRBD1. The germline V gene has CDR1 SGHTS and CDR2 YDEGEE. CDR3 length equals 15 residues. V was pared by 4 bases and J by 4 bases, with 6 bases of the junction left unmatched. CDR3 coding DNA: TGTGCCAGCAGCCAAACAGGGGGCGCTTACAATGAGCAGTTCTTC. Its protein is CASSQTGGAYNEQFF.

This chain joins TRBV7-9 and TRBJ2-1; D ambiguous. The length of the CDR3 is 11 residues. Per germline, CDR1 SEHNR and CDR2 FQNEAQ (reference sequence). Trimming left V 1 base short and J 10 bases short, with 5 bases between. This CDR3 is CASSLGGEQFF. As DNA, the CDR3 is TGTGCCAGCAGCTTAGGGGGAGAGCAGTTCTTC.

The chain recombines TRBV6-5 with TRBJ1-5, with 7 nucleotides matching TRBD1. The ends lost 6 bases at V and 1 base at J; junction bases unmatched: 6. The germline V gene has CDR1 MNHEY and CDR2 SVGAGI. The CDR3 sequence is 15 residues long. Here the CDR3 DNA reads TGTGCCAGCAGCAGGGGGGATCCCAGCAATCAGCCCCAGCATTTT. It encodes CASSRGDPSNQPQHF.

The chain uses TRBV10-3 and TRBJ2-1; perhaps TRBD2 as D (5 bases). Germline V gene data show CDR1 as ENHRY and CDR2 as SYGVKD. V was pared by 4 bases and J by 11 bases, with 9 bases between. CDR3 length: 11 amino acids. The CDR3 spells CAISVEGKQFF. The CDR3 nucleotides are TGTGCCATCAGTGTTGAGGGTAAGCAGTTCTTC.

V usage is TRBV5-1 and J usage is TRBJ2-7; TRBD2 might be the D (7 bases). Germline values: CDR1 SGHRS, CDR2 YFSETQ. The V end lost 0 bases, the J end lost 6 bases, and 13 bases lay between the germline ends. CDR3 length equals 14 residues. The CDR3 DNA reads TGCGCCAGCAGCTTGGCGGAAGGGGGGGGCGAGCAGTACTTC. Residues: CASSLAEGGGEQYF.

Concerning this clone: Within the sample, other DNA sequences also encode this same CDR3. This chain uses TRBV2 with TRBJ2-7, with no clear D. This CDR3 has 13 amino acids. Looked up from germline, CDR1 is SNHLY and CDR2 is FYNNEI. Deletions cut 5 bases from V and 2 bases from J, with 10 bases between. The CDR3 DNA sequence: TGTGCCAGCAGTCTTAAACTTACCTACGAGCAGTACTTC. Protein sequence: CASSLKLTYEQYF.

The V gene is TRBV27, the J gene TRBJ1-5; no clear D. The CDR3 has 13 residues. Germline assignment: CDR1 MNHEY and CDR2 SMNVEV (reference sequence). V was cut by 3 bases and J by 2 bases, with 5 bases left in between. The DNA of the CDR3 is TGTGCCAGCAGTTTCAAAGGCAATCAGCCCCAGCATTTT. It yields the protein CASSFKGNQPQHF.

V usage is TRBV7-2 and J usage is TRBJ2-1; tentatively, D is TRBD2 (5 bases). Trimming cost V 1 base and J 1 base, with 8 bases left between them. CDR3 length equals 15 residues. Germline CDR1 and CDR2: SGHTA and FQGNSA. CDR3 bases: TGTGCCAGCAGCTTAGGTCGGGGATCCTACAATGAGCAGTTCTTC. Translated, it gives CASSLGRGSYNEQFF.

This chain connects TRBV7-9 to TRBJ1-4; no reliable D call. The CDR3 sequence is 13 residues long. The V end lost 5 bases, the J end lost 8 bases, and 12 bases lay between the germline ends. Per germline, CDR1 SEHNR and CDR2 FQNEAQ (reference sequence). In DNA form, the CDR3 reads TGTGCCAGCAGCCAAACGCCAAGGGAAAAACTGTTTTTT. Translated: CASSQTPREKLFF.

The gene calls are TRBV6-5 and TRBJ1-5; D gene ambiguous. V was shortened by 5 bases and J by 4 bases, with 6 bases between the two germline ends. In germline, CDR1 is MNHEY, CDR2 SVGAGI. The CDR3 loop spans 12 amino acids. CDR3 in amino acids: CASSEGNQPQHF. CDR3 in DNA: TGTGCCAGCAGTGAAGGGAATCAGCCCCAGCATTTT.

This clone was counted once. This chain uses TRBV28 with TRBJ1-2, with TRBD1 as a possible D gene (5 bases). Germline V gives CDR1 MDHEN, CDR2 SYDVKM. Trimming took off 10 bases at V and 4 bases at J, with 22 bases between the two ends. This CDR3 spans 15 amino acids. CDR3 in DNA: TGTGCCATCAATTCCCATCCCGGGACCGCCTATGGCTACACCTTC. Amino acid sequence: CAINSHPGTAYGYTF.

V usage is TRBV19 and J usage is TRBJ2-3; 7 bases map to TRBD2. From germline, CDR1 is LNHDA and CDR2 SQIVND (reference sequence). CDR3 length: 16 residues. V shed 5 bases and J 6 bases; nucleotides not matched to a gene: 14. Written as DNA, the CDR3 is TGTGCCAGTAGTCCCGCGGTCTGGGGAGGGGACGATACGCAGTATTTT. Translating it yields CASSPAVWGGDDTQYF.

The chain carries TRBV6-6 and TRBJ2-1; TRBD2 matches at 11 bases. The junction had 8 bases not matched to a gene; V was cut back by 3 bases and J by 7 bases. Germline lookup yields CDR1 MNHNY and CDR2 SVGAGI (reference sequence). The length of the CDR3 is 16 residues. CDR3 DNA: TGTGCCAGCAGTTATACTACTAGCGGGAGTTGGAATGAGCAGTTCTTC. Residues: CASSYTTSGSWNEQFF.

The gene calls are TRBV27 and TRBJ2-5; D ambiguous. V lost 8 bases and J lost 5, with 12 bases in between. CDR1 MNHEY and CDR2 SMNVEV come from the germline V gene (reference sequence). This CDR3 region has 12 residues. CDR3 DNA: TGTGCCAGCGGTAAGGGTTGGGAGACCCAGTACTTC. This encodes CASGKGWETQYF.

The CDR3 spells CASSLKRTGSNTEAFF. The DNA of the CDR3 is TGTGCCAGCAGCTTAAAAAGGACAGGGTCGAACACTGAAGCTTTCTTT. The chain links TRBV7-3 to TRBJ1-1; 8 bases map to TRBD1. The J segment lost 1 base and the V segment lost 1 base, leaving 5 bases of the junction unmatched. This CDR3 contains 16 residues. In germline, CDR1 is SGHTA, CDR2 FQGTGA.

This chain links TRBV6-1 with TRBJ1-2; D not resolved. Per germline, CDR1 MNHNS and CDR2 SASEGT. The CDR3 length is 11 residues. V was trimmed by 10 bases and J by 7 bases, leaving 13 bases between them. The CDR3 DNA follows: TGTGCCACGGTGAAGGGAGCTGGCTACACCTTC. Translation: CATVKGAGYTF.